This TCR beta chain was identified during a study of T cell changes during pregnancy in multiple sclerosis. Repertoires were generated with immunoSEQ multiplex PCR, while TCRdb's copy carries only in-frame clones and drops some. The data contain about 30,000 clones, roughly 93% of them singletons. This CDR3 is built from 12 residues. Germline loops: CDR1 ENHRY, CDR2 SYGVKD. Unmatched junction bases numbered 3, after V lost 9 bases and J lost 5 bases. This clone came up a few times. Sequencing used peripheral blood, obtained in the second trimester of pregnancy. The chain couples TRBV10-3 to TRBJ1-1, with 10 positions matching TRBD1. The origin of this receptor is a female donor in good health, enrolled as a control in a pregnancy study. CDR3 in amino acids: CAIRQGATEAFF. CDR3 bases: TGTGCCATTCGACAGGGGGCTACTGAAGCTTTCTTT.